This note documents a single T cell receptor (beta chain) sequence. These data come from a study of blood T cell repertoires in COVID-19. Across the study: The United States, Italy and Spain were the sources of the acute and convalescent COVID-19 samples. Sources were T cells, B-cell-depleted T cells, or PBMCs; the material itself was cDNA or gDNA.

In the authors' methods: Amplification of reference gene primers provided the estimated nucleated cell counts. The repertoire was sequenced with immunoSEQ multiplex PCR; TCRdb's copy has only in-frame clones and lacks some. V, J and clone size were drawn from that table, and D and trimming were deduced from the DNA. Of tens of thousands of clones detected, approximately 90% appear once; the ten largest clones hold around 6.3%. The germline gives CDR1 SGHTA, CDR2 FQGNSA. V lost 5 bases, J lost 3 bases, and 12 bases lay in between. The CDR3 covers 14 residues. The sequencing input was peripheral blood. The V call is TRBV7-2, the J call TRBJ2-3; the D gene is possibly TRBD1 (6 bases). The sequence was collected from a woman aged 45-65 years with acute or convalescent COVID-19. As DNA, the CDR3 is TGTGCCAGCAGCCAGATACAGGGTACAGATACGCAGTATTTT. Translated: CASSQIQGTDTQYF. Drawing the rest from reference TRBV7-2 and TRBJ2-3, the complete variable domain is GAGVSQSPSNKVTEKGKDVELRCDPISGHTALYWYRQSLGQGLEFLIYFQGNSAPDKSGLPSDRFSAERTGGSVSTLTIQRTQQEDSAVYLCASSQIQGTDTQYFGPGTRLTVL.